This T cell receptor (beta chain) was recorded in a study of blood T cell repertoires in COVID-19. Across the study: Sites across the United States, Italy and Spain contributed samples from acute and convalescent COVID-19. PBMCs, B-cell-depleted T cells, or T cells were the source of the cDNA or gDNA that made up the material.

CDR3 length: 13 amino acids. The germline V and J ends were trimmed by 1 base and 8 bases, with 12 bases remaining between them. In the original analysis: Counts of nucleated cells, estimated from reference gene primer amplification, were obtained. Libraries were prepared by immunoSEQ multiplex PCR; TCRdb keeps only in-frame clonotypes and omits some of them. D and trimming come from the DNA, and the V and J calls and clone size come from that table. The table includes some 74,000 clones, approximately 86% detected once. Sequencing was carried out using peripheral blood. The TCR was taken from a man in his fifties or sixties with acute or convalescent COVID-19. The chain links TRBV5-3 to TRBJ1-2, with a weak D call TRBD1 (6 bases). TRBV5-3 is an open reading frame, and its role is uncertain. The CDR3 nucleotides are TGTGCCAGAAGCTTGACAGGGAGGGAGGGCTACACCTTC. Amino acids: CARSLTGREGYTF.